The 29 T cell receptor beta chains below all came from one sample that was sequenced in a study of control samples from healthy donors and cancer patients. TCRdb keeps only in-frame clones here, not all; method: immunoSEQ multiplex PCR. Of about 220,000 clones detected, 90% to 95% appear once; the ten largest clones hold approximately 1.6%. Sequencing input: blood. The receptor source for this set is a man aged 50 or older in good health.

The J gene is TRBJ1-2, the V gene TRBV24-1; 9 bases line up with TRBD1. The CDR3 is 16 amino acids. Germline loops: CDR1 KGHDR, CDR2 SFDVKD. V lost 7 bases, J lost 3 bases, and 11 bases stayed unmatched. The CDR3 sequence is CATRGGTGTSDYGYTF. The CDR3 DNA reads TGTGCCACCAGGGGGGGGACAGGGACCTCGGACTATGGCTACACCTTC.

This chain's CDR3 is CASSLQGLDTQYF. The CDR3 DNA reads TGTGCCAGCAGCCTACAGGGGCTGGATACGCAGTATTTT. The J gene is TRBJ2-3, the V gene TRBV7-2, with TRBD1 matching over 7 bases. This CDR3 is 13 amino acids long. Per germline, CDR1 SGHTA and CDR2 FQGNSA. The V gene end was trimmed by 5 bases and the J gene end by 6 bases; junction bases not matched to a gene: 5.

This clone has more than one count but fewer than ten. The rearrangement uses TRBV6-5 and TRBJ1-6; 7 bases match TRBD1. Trimming took 6 bases from V and 7 from J; bases not matched to a gene: 9. In germline, CDR1 is MNHEY, CDR2 SVGAGI. The length of the CDR3 is 15 residues. This CDR3 is CASSSEGAANSPLHF. The CDR3 bases are TGTGCCAGCAGCTCCGAGGGGGCCGCAAATTCACCCCTCCACTTT.

CDR3 loop: CASSSRHRDQRSGGNTIYF. CDR3 nucleotide sequence: TGTGCCAGCAGCTCAAGACACCGGGACCAAAGGTCAGGTGGAAACACCATATATTTT. The genes are TRBV7-2 and TRBJ1-3; a weak D match, TRBD1 (5 bases). The V end was cut by 4 bases, the J end by 3 bases, with 25 bases between. The V gene's germline CDR1 is SGHTA and CDR2 FQGNSA. The length of the CDR3 is 19 residues.

V usage is TRBV4-3 and J usage is TRBJ1-2; D unresolved. This CDR3 is 13 amino acids long. V gave up 0 bases and J gave up 5 bases, with 7 bases separating them. The germline V gene encodes CDR1 LGHNA and CDR2 YSLEER. CDR3 nucleotide sequence: TGCGCCAGCAGCCAAGACGCGGGGTATGGCTACACCTTC. As protein: CASSQDAGYGYTF.

This chain connects TRBV7-2 to TRBJ1-5, with D possibly matching TRBD1 (6 bases). V shed 1 base and J shed 1 base, with 11 bases lying between them. The CDR3 has 16 amino acids. The germline gives CDR1 SGHTA, CDR2 FQGNSA. CDR3 residues: CASSLGGQLSNQPQHF. The CDR3 coding sequence is TGTGCCAGCAGCTTAGGGGGGCAACTAAGCAATCAGCCCCAGCATTTT.

V gene TRBV7-2 combines with J gene TRBJ1-2; no clear D gene. CDR1 is SGHTA, CDR2 FQGNSA, per germline. This CDR3 is 12 amino acids long. The V and J ends lost 3 bases and 7 bases respectively, with 9 bases between them. The CDR3 sequence: CASSFSWFGYTF. CDR3 nucleotide sequence: TGTGCCAGCAGCTTTTCATGGTTTGGCTACACCTTC.

The gene calls are TRBV5-1 and TRBJ2-1, with 13 bases that match TRBD2. The germline V gene encodes CDR1 SGHRS and CDR2 YFSETQ. The ends lost 4 bases at V and 6 bases at J; junction bases unmatched: 4. The CDR3 has 15 residues. CDR3 bases: TGCGCCAGCAGCACTAGCGGGGGGGCTTCCAATGAGCAGTTCTTC. Protein: CASSTSGGASNEQFF.

The CDR3 coding sequence is TGTGCCAGCAGCTTTGGACAGGGGAGCGGCACCGGGGAGCTGTTTTTT. This encodes CASSFGQGSGTGELFF. This chain links TRBV7-9 with TRBJ2-2; TRBD1 aligns across 9 bases. The CDR3 totals 16 residues. V was pared by 3 bases and J by 4 bases, with 6 bases of the junction left unmatched. From germline, CDR1 is SEHNR and CDR2 FQNEAQ (reference sequence).

The chain joins TRBV7-9 to TRBJ2-2; 7 bases match TRBD1. This CDR3 comprises 16 residues. V lost 1 base, J lost 2 bases, and 4 bases stayed unmatched. Per germline, CDR1 SEHNR and CDR2 FQNEAQ (reference sequence). CDR3 residues: CASSLEGGPNTGELFF. The CDR3 DNA sequence: TGTGCCAGCAGCTTAGAAGGGGGCCCTAACACCGGGGAGCTGTTTTTT.

The chain uses TRBV7-2 and TRBJ1-5; the D is unclear. Germline lookup yields CDR1 SGHTA and CDR2 FQGNSA. This CDR3 region has 13 residues. V was pared by 7 bases and J by 4 bases, with 11 bases between. The CDR3 sequence: CASTEGRNQPQHF. CDR3 DNA: TGTGCCAGCACTGAGGGCAGGAATCAGCCCCAGCATTTT.

The V call is TRBV6-2 or TRBV6-3, the J call TRBJ1-5; 8 nucleotides match TRBD1. J was trimmed by 5 bases and V by 4 bases; bases with no gene match: 10. CDR1 and CDR2 (germline): MNHEY, SVGEGT. The CDR3 extends over 16 amino acids. DNA for the CDR3: TGTGCCAGCAGTTTCGGACAGGGTAAGAGGGATCAGCCCCAGCATTTT. Protein sequence: CASSFGQGKRDQPQHF.

The rearrangement joins TRBV19 to TRBJ1-5; no reliable D call. The V gene's germline CDR1 is LNHDA and CDR2 SQIVND (reference sequence). The CDR3 runs to 14 residues. V was clipped by 3 bases and J by 1 base, with 7 bases between them. CDR3 in amino acids: CASSMGTSNQPQHF. The CDR3, as DNA: TGTGCCAGTAGTATGGGCACCAGCAATCAGCCCCAGCATTTT.

J is TRBJ1-2 and V is TRBV24-1; 7 positions agree with TRBD1. CDR1 is KGHDR, CDR2 SFDVKD, per germline. The CDR3 runs to 14 residues. Trimming at V came to 2 bases and at J to 8 bases, leaving 7 bases not matched to a gene. The CDR3: CATSDSGQVIGYTF. In DNA, the CDR3 is TGTGCCACCAGTGATTCCGGACAGGTAATCGGCTACACCTTC.

The chain couples TRBV19 to TRBJ1-4; a weak D match, TRBD1 (6 bases). Germline V gives CDR1 LNHDA, CDR2 SQIVND (reference sequence). Trimming took 6 bases from V and 1 from J, leaving 15 bases between them. CDR3 size: 16 residues. The CDR3, as DNA: TGTGCCAGTAGCCGAAGGGGGGCAGTAACTAATGAAAAACTGTTTTTT. This sequence encodes CASSRRGAVTNEKLFF. Full variable domain (missing parts from reference TRBV19 and TRBJ1-4): DGGITQSPKYLFRKEGQNVTLSCEQNLNHDAMYWYRQDPGQGLRLIYYSQIVNDFQKGDIAEGYSVSREKKESFPLTVTSAQKNPTAFYLCASSRRGAVTNEKLFFGSGTQLSVL.

J is TRBJ2-5 and V is TRBV5-4; the match to TRBD2 covers 8 bases. CDR1 is SGHNT, CDR2 YYREEE, per germline (reference sequence). The CDR3 is 15 amino acids. After removal of 0 bases from V and 1 base from J, the junction contained 2 bases not matched to a gene. CDR3 region: CASSLGGGTQETQYF. The CDR3 bases are TGTGCCAGCAGCTTGGGCGGGGGGACCCAAGAGACCCAGTACTTC.

The rearrangement links TRBV2 to TRBJ1-4, with D possibly TRBD1 on 5 matching bases. The CDR3 contains 16 residues. The germline V gene encodes CDR1 SNHLY and CDR2 FYNNEI. The V and J ends lost 6 bases and 4 bases respectively, with 18 bases between them. The CDR3: CASRRRAGGGNEKLFF. The DNA of the CDR3 is TGTGCCAGCAGGCGGAGAGCGGGCGGGGGTAATGAAAAACTGTTTTTT. Complete variable domain (other parts from reference TRBV2 and TRBJ1-4): EPEVTQTPSHQVTQMGQEVILRCVPISNHLYFYWYRQILGQKVEFLVSFYNNEISEKSEIFDDQFSVERPDGSNFTLKIRSTKLEDSAMYFCASRRRAGGGNEKLFFGSGTQLSVL.

CDR3 amino acids: CASRGDRDTGELFF. For the CDR3, the DNA is TGTGCCAGCCGAGGGGACAGAGACACCGGGGAGCTGTTTTTT. This chain links TRBV25-1 with TRBJ2-2; TRBD1 matches at 7 bases. Germline CDR1 MGHDK, CDR2 SYGVNS. J lost 3 bases, V lost 8 bases, and 6 bases had no gene match. This CDR3 contains 14 residues.

This clone is a singleton in its sample. This chain links TRBV18 with TRBJ2-1, with D maybe TRBD2 (6 bases). The germline gives CDR1 KGHSH, CDR2 LQKENI. CDR3 size: 15 residues. With 2 bases removed from V and 1 base from J, the gap between germline ends came to 9 bases. CDR3 amino acids: CASSPNGGSYNEQFF. CDR3 coding DNA: TGTGCCAGCTCACCAAACGGGGGTTCCTACAATGAGCAGTTCTTC.

CDR3 sequence reads: CASSSNRGANNSPLHF. The CDR3, as DNA: TGTGCCAGCAGTTCCAACCGGGGCGCGAATAATTCACCCCTCCACTTT. The chain has TRBV5-4 and TRBJ1-6; TRBD1 might be the D (5 bases). V was shortened by 5 bases and J by 5 bases, with 17 bases between the two germline ends. There are 16 residues in the CDR3. CDR1 and CDR2 from the germline V gene are SGHNT and YYREEE (reference sequence).

The chain is built from TRBV29-1 and TRBJ2-1; the match to TRBD2 covers 7 bases. The ends lost 8 bases at V and 3 bases at J; junction bases unmatched: 10. Germline CDR1 is SQVTM and CDR2 is ANQGSEA. This CDR3 has 14 amino acids. This CDR3 is CSTLRGILYNEQFF. CDR3 coding DNA: TGCAGCACTTTGCGGGGGATTCTCTACAATGAGCAGTTCTTC.

The chain combines TRBV11-2 with TRBJ1-2; 10 nucleotides line up with TRBD1. Trimming took 3 bases from V and 2 from J; bases not matched to a gene: 3. Germline CDR1 reads SGHAT; CDR2 reads FQNNGV. This CDR3 region has 15 residues. CDR3 region: CASSFGTGDNYGYTF. The CDR3 DNA follows: TGTGCCAGCAGCTTCGGGACAGGGGACAACTATGGCTACACCTTC.

The CDR3 spells CATSESPGTRSYNEQFF. The CDR3, as DNA: TGTGCCACCAGTGAATCCCCCGGGACTAGATCGTACAATGAGCAGTTCTTC. The V and J genes are TRBV24-1 and TRBJ2-1, with 8 bases identical to TRBD2. V lost 4 bases and J lost 4; bases outside the gene matches: 11. The germline V gene has CDR1 KGHDR and CDR2 SFDVKD. This CDR3 is 17 amino acids long.

The chain has TRBV9 and TRBJ1-1; weak D call: TRBD1 (5 bases). Germline CDR1 SGDLS, CDR2 YYNGEE. The CDR3 sequence is 13 residues long. Between the trimmed V and J ends, which lost 2 bases and 4 bases, there was a span of 9 bases. The CDR3 spells CASSVGGTTEAFF. The CDR3 DNA sequence: TGTGCCAGCAGCGTCGGGGGAACCACTGAAGCTTTCTTT.

The chain has TRBV12-2 and TRBJ1-6; TRBD1, as called in the table, went unchecked against the DNA. TRBV12-2 is a documented pseudogene. This CDR3 region has 13 residues. As DNA, the CDR3 is TGTGCAAGTCGCTTAGCGGCTTACTCACCCCTCCACTTT. Translation gives CASRLAAYSPLHF.

The chain joins TRBV6-5 to TRBJ1-5, with D unresolved. Trimming took off 4 bases at V and 6 bases at J, with 19 bases between the two ends. Germline assignment: CDR1 MNHEY and CDR2 SVGAGI. The CDR3 runs 16 residues. The CDR3 sequence: CASSSGGPHASQPQHF. In DNA form, the CDR3 reads TGTGCCAGCAGTTCCGGAGGACCCCACGCATCTCAGCCCCAGCATTTT.

V gene TRBV13 combines with J gene TRBJ2-1, with 9 bases that match TRBD2. V shed 4 bases and J 7 bases; nucleotides not matched to a gene: 11. CDR3 length equals 16 residues. Germline V gives CDR1 PRHDT, CDR2 FYEKMQ (reference sequence). The CDR3 sequence: CASSSQGAGGPNEQFF. The CDR3 bases are TGTGCCAGCAGCTCCCAAGGCGCGGGGGGGCCGAATGAGCAGTTCTTC.

On this clone: This sample includes further DNA sequences coding for the same CDR3. This sequence joins TRBV2 and TRBJ1-5; D not certain. From germline, CDR1 is SNHLY and CDR2 FYNNEI. The V end was cut by 5 bases, the J end by 7 bases, with 9 bases between. The CDR3 has 12 amino acids. The CDR3 spells CASSLQLQPQHF. DNA of the CDR3: TGTGCCAGCAGTTTGCAGTTGCAGCCCCAGCATTTT.

V gene TRBV5-6 combines with J gene TRBJ2-7; no firm D call. V lost 2 bases to trimming and J lost 2 bases, with 8 bases between them. The CDR3 extends over 13 amino acids. Germline CDR1 is SGHDT and CDR2 is YYEEEE. The DNA for the CDR3 is TGTGCCAGCAGCTTTTATATCGCCTACGAGCAGTACTTC. Protein product: CASSFYIAYEQYF.